This T cell receptor (beta chain) is from a study of blood T cell repertoires in COVID-19. Germline loops: CDR1 MNHEY, CDR2 SVGAGI. V lost 6 bases, J lost 9 bases, and 20 bases lay in between. The CDR3 runs 14 residues. This clone has only a few counts. This table comes from immunoSEQ multiplex PCR, and its TCRdb copy is limited to in-frame clones, with some not included. The table lists 90,000 to 120,000 clones, 75% to 85% of them singletons. V gene TRBV6-5 combines with J gene TRBJ2-5; D perhaps matches TRBD1 (7 bases). The sequence was obtained from a man aged 60 to 69 with acute or convalescent COVID-19. The specimen was peripheral blood. The CDR3 loop is CASRSGQRSGAQYF. The CDR3 bases are TGTGCCAGCAGGTCGGGACAGCGGTCGGGAGCCCAGTACTTC.